This TCR beta chain stems from a study of lymphopenia after photon versus proton radiotherapy. Findings and caveats of the study: A bigger post-nadir fall in TCR diversity correlated inversely with survival time in deceased patients.

A remark on this clone: Its cognate antigen is unknown.

TCRdb's copy holds only in-frame clones and misses some; the assay was immunoSEQ multiplex PCR. The repertoire holds about 83,000 clones, with 83% as singletons. The receptor was isolated from a man aged 55 to 69 with pancreatic cancer. Sequencing used peripheral blood, obtained from a patient treated with proton-based radiotherapy.

CDR3 amino acids: CASKSTSSGNTIYF. The CDR3 DNA reads TGTGCCAGTAAAAGTACAAGCTCTGGAAACACCATATATTTT. The chain joins TRBV19 to TRBJ1-3; no clear D gene. V was cut by 7 bases and J by 0 bases, with 10 bases left in between. Germline V lookup: CDR1 LNHDA, CDR2 SQIVND (reference sequence). The CDR3 sequence is 14 residues long.